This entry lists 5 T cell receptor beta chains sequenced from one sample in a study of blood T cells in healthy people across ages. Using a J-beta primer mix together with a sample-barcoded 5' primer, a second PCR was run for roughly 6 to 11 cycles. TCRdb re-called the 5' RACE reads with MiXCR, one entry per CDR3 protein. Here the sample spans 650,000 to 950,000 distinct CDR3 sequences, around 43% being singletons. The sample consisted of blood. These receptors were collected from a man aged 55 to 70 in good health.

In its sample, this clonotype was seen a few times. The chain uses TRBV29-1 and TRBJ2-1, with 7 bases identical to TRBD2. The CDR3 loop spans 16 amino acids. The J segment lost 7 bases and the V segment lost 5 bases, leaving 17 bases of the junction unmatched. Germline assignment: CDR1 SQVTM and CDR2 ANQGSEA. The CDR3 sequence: CSVLKVGGSIVNEQFF. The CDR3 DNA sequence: TGCAGCGTTTTGAAAGTCGGCGGGAGCATTGTAAATGAGCAGTTCTTC.

The CDR3 loop is CASSPLGAGNTDTQYF. CDR3 DNA sequence: TGTGCCAGCAGCCCCCTCGGAGCGGGGAACACAGATACGCAGTATTTT. The rearrangement uses TRBV6-5 and TRBJ2-3; TRBD2 aligns across 7 bases. This CDR3 has 16 amino acids. Germline V gene lookup returns CDR1 MNHEY and CDR2 SVGAGI. After removal of 6 bases from V and 2 bases from J, the junction contained 11 bases not matched to a gene.

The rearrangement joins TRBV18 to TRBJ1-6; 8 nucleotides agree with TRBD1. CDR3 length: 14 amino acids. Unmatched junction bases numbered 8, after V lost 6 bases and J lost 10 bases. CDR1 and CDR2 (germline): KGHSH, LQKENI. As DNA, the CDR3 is TGTGCCAGCTCCCTGGACAGGGATGGATCACCCCTCCACTTT. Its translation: CASSLDRDGSPLHF.

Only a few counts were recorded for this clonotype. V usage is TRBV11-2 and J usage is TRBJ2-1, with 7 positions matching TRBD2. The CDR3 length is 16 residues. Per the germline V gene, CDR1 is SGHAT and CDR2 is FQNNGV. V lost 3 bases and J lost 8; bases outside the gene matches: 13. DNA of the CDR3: TGTGCCAGCAGCTTGTTATCGTCTAGCGGTAACTATGAGCAGTTCTTC. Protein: CASSLLSSSGNYEQFF.

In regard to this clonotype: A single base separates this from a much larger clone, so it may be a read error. In DNA, the CDR3 is TGTGCCAGCAGAACAGGGATTACTGGGGCCAACGTCCTGACTTTC. This encodes CASRTGITGANVLTF. This chain links TRBV12-3 or TRBV12-4 with TRBJ2-6; tentatively, D is TRBD1 (6 bases). Trimming took off 6 bases at V and 2 bases at J, with 11 bases between the two ends. The CDR3 consists of 15 residues.